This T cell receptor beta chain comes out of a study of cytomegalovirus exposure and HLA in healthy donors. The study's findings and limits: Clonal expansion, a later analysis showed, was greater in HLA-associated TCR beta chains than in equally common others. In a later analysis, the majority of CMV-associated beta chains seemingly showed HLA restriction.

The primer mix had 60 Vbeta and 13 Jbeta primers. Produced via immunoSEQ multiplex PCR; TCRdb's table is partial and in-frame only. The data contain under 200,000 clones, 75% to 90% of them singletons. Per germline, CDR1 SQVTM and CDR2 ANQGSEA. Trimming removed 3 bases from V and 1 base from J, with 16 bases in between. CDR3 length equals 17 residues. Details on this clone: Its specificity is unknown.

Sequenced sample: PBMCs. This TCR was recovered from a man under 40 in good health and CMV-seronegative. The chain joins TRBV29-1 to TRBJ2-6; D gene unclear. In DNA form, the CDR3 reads TGCAGCGTTGATCGATTAATGTCTAATTCTGGGGCCAACGTCCTGACTTTC. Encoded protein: CSVDRLMSNSGANVLTF.